This TCR beta chain was identified in a study of blood T cells in healthy people across ages. Study outcomes and limitations: Because donor CMV status was unknown, expanded clonotype changes were possibly confounded. Long-lived donors carried more naive CD4+ cells and greater diversity than aged donors.

Together with a sample-barcoded 5' primer, a J-beta primer mix was included in a second PCR lasting about 6 to 11 cycles. TCRdb ran MiXCR on the 5' RACE reads and lists one entry per CDR3 protein. The sample lists roughly 860,000 distinct CDR3 sequences, under 80% occurring once. The CDR3 is 11 residues long. With 2 bases removed from V and 11 bases from J, the gap between germline ends came to 7 bases. Germline V CDR1 and CDR2: MNHNY, SVGAGI (reference sequence). In regard to this clonotype: Its antigen is not known.

Healthy individuals of Caucasian origin from Russia, aged about 6 to 90, served as donors. Extraction yielded at least 5 micrograms of total RNA per sample. The TCR was taken from a man aged 25 to 45 in good health. Source material: blood. The chain links TRBV6-6 to TRBJ2-1; D tentatively fits TRBD1 or TRBD2 (5 bases each). In DNA form, the CDR3 reads TGTGCCAGCAGTTACGAGGGACAGCAGTTCTTC. It yields the protein CASSYEGQQFF.